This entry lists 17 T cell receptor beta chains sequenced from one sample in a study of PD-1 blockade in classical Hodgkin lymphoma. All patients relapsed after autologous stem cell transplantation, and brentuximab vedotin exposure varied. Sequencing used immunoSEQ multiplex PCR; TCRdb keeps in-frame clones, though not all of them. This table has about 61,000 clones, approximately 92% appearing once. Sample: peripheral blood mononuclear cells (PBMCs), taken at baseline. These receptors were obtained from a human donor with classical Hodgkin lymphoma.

The CDR3 DNA sequence: TGTGCCAGCAGCCTTCAGCGGGGGGGAGAGACCCAGTACTTC. Amino acid sequence: CASSLQRGGETQYF. V gene TRBV7-2 combines with J gene TRBJ2-5; TRBD2 aligns across 10 bases. There are 14 residues in the CDR3. Germline assignment: CDR1 SGHTA and CDR2 FQGNSA. The junction had 4 bases not matched to a gene; V was cut back by 5 bases and J by 4 bases. Using reference TRBV7-2 and TRBJ2-5 for the parts outside the CDR3, the full variable domain is GAGVSQSPSNKVTEKGKDVELRCDPISGHTALYWYRQSLGQGLEFLIYFQGNSAPDKSGLPSDRFSAERTGGSVSTLTIQRTQQEDSAVYLCASSLQRGGETQYFGPGTRLLVL.

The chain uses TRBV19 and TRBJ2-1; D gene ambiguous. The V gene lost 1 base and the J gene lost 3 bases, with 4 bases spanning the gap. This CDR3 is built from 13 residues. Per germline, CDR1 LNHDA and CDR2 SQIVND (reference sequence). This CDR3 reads CASSIGGYNEQFF. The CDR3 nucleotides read TGTGCCAGTAGTATAGGAGGCTACAATGAGCAGTTCTTC. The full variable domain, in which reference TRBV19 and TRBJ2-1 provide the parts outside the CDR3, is DGGITQSPKYLFRKEGQNVTLSCEQNLNHDAMYWYRQDPGQGLRLIYYSQIVNDFQKGDIAEGYSVSREKKESFPLTVTSAQKNPTAFYLCASSIGGYNEQFFGPGTRLTVL.

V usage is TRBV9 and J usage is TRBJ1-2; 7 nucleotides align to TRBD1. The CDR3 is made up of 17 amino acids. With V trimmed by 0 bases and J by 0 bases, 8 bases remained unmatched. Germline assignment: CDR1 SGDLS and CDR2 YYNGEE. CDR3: CASSVDGQELANYGYTF. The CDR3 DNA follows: TGTGCCAGCAGCGTAGATGGACAGGAGCTAGCTAACTATGGCTACACCTTC.

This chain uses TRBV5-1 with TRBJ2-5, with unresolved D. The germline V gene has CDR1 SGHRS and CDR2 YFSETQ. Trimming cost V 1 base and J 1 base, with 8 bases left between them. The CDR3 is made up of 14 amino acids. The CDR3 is CASSLWFLQETQYF. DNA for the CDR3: TGCGCCAGCAGCTTGTGGTTTCTCCAAGAGACCCAGTACTTC. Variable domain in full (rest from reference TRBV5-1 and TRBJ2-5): KAGVTQTPRYLIKTRGQQVTLSCSPISGHRSVSWYQQTPGQGLQFLFEYFSETQRNKGNFPGRFSGRQFSNSRSEMNVSTLELGDSALYLCASSLWFLQETQYFGPGTRLLVL.

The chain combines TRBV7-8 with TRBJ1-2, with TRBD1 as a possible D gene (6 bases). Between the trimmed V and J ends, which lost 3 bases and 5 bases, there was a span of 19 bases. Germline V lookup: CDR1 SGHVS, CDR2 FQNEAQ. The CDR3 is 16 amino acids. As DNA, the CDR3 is TGTGCCAGCAGCTTGGTACAGGGATCCGAACTTTATGGCTACACCTTC. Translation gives CASSLVQGSELYGYTF.

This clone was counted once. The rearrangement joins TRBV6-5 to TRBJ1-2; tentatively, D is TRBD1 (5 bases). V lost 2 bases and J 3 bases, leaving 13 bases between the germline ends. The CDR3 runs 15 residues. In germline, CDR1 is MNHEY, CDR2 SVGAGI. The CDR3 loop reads CASSYAPGLDYGYTF. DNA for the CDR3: TGTGCCAGCAGTTACGCCCCGGGACTGGACTATGGCTACACCTTC.

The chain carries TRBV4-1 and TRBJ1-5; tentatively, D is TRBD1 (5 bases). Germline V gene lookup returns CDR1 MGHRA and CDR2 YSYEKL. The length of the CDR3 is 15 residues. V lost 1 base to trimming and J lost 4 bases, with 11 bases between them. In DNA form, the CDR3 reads TGCGCCAGCAGCCAAGTGGGCAGGGTGAATCAGCCCCAGCATTTT. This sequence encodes CASSQVGRVNQPQHF.

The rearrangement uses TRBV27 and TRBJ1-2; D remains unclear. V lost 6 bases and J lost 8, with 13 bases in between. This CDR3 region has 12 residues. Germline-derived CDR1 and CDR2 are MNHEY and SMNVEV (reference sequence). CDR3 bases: TGTGCCAGCAGCTCCAGCAATATCGGCTACACCTTC. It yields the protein CASSSSNIGYTF.

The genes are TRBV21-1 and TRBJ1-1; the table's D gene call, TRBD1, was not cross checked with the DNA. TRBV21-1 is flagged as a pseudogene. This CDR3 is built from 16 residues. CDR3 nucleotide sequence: TGTGCCAGCGGGGCTCTGACAGGTTGGAAGAACACTGAAGCTTTCTTT. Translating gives CASGALTGWKNTEAFF.

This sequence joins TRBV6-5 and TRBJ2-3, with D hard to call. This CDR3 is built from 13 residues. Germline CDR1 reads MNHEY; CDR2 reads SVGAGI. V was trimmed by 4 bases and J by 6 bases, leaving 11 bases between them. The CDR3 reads CASSFLGSDTQYF. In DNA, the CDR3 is TGTGCCAGCAGTTTCCTAGGCTCGGATACGCAGTATTTT.

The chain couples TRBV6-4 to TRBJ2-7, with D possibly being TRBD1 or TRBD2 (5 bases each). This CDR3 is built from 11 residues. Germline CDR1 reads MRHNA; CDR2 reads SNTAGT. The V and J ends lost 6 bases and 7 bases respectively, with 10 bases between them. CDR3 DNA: TGTGCCAGCAGCCAGGGCGGGGAGCAGTACTTC. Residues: CASSQGGEQYF.

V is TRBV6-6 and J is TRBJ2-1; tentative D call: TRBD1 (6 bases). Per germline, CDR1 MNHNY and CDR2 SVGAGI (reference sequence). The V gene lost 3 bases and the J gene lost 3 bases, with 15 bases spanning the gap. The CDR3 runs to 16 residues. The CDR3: CASSYLPLDSYNEQFF. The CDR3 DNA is TGTGCCAGCAGTTATCTCCCCCTGGACAGCTACAATGAGCAGTTCTTC.

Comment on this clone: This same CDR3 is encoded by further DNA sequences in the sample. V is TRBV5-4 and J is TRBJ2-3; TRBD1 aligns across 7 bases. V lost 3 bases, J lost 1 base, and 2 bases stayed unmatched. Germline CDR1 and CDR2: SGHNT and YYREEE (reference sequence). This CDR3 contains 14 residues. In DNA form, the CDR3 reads TGTGCCAGCAGCTCGGGACAGCGCACAGATACGCAGTATTTT. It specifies CASSSGQRTDTQYF.

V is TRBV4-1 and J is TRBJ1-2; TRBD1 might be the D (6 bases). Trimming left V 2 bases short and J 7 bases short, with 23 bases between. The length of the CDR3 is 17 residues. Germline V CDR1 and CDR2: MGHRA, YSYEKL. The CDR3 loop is CASSQYFVRGAWGGYTF. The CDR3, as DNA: TGCGCCAGCAGCCAATACTTTGTGCGGGGGGCTTGGGGTGGCTACACCTTC.

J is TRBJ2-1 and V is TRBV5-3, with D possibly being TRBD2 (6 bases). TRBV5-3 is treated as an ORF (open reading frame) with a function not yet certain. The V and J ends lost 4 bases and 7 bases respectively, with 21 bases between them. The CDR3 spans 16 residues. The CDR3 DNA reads TGTGCCAGAAGCCCTATTGGGGGGACCCGTTGGAATGAGCAGTTCTTC. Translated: CARSPIGGTRWNEQFF.

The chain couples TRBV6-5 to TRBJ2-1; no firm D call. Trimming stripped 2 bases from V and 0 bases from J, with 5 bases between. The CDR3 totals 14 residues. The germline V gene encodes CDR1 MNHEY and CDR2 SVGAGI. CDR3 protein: CASSYDPSYNEQFF. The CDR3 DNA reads TGTGCCAGCAGTTACGACCCCTCCTACAATGAGCAGTTCTTC.

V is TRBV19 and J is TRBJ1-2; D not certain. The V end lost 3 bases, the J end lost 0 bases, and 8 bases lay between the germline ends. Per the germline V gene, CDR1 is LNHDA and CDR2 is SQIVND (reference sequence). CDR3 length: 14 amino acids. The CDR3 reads CASSIRRSNYGYTF. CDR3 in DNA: TGTGCCAGTAGTATCCGCAGATCTAACTATGGCTACACCTTC. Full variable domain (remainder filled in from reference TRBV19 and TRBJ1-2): DGGITQSPKYLFRKEGQNVTLSCEQNLNHDAMYWYRQDPGQGLRLIYYSQIVNDFQKGDIAEGYSVSREKKESFPLTVTSAQKNPTAFYLCASSIRRSNYGYTFGSGTRLTVV.